These 13 T cell receptor beta chains were all obtained from the same sample, sequenced in a study of shared clonotypes between healthy human individuals. Assay: immunoSEQ multiplex PCR; the TCRdb copy retains only in-frame clones and omits some. This table has about a million clones, around three quarters appearing once. Sequenced sample: memory CD4+ T cells sorted from blood. Subset reported: CD45RA-negative fraction. The receptors shown here come from a man younger than 30 in good health.

This sequence joins TRBV6-1 and TRBJ2-3; no reliable D call. This CDR3 comprises 10 residues. Trimming removed 11 bases at V and 5 bases at J, with 8 bases between. Germline values: CDR1 MNHNS, CDR2 SASEGT. The CDR3, as DNA: TGTGCCTCAGCTGGAGATACGCAGTATTTT. Protein sequence: CASAGDTQYF.

This sequence joins TRBV30 and TRBJ2-2; possibly TRBD1 for D (6 bases). Trimming removed 0 bases at V and 0 bases at J, with 29 bases between. The CDR3 sequence is 22 residues long. CDR1 is GTSNPN and CDR2 is SVGIG in the germline V gene (reference sequence). The chain's CDR3 is CAWSVRRKQKQGGPSNTGELFF. The CDR3 DNA reads as TGTGCCTGGAGTGTCAGGCGTAAACAAAAACAGGGTGGCCCATCGAACACCGGGGAGCTGTTTTTT.

This CDR3 reads CASSLIPDSPLHF. CDR3 sequence (DNA): TGCGCCAGCAGCCTCATCCCAGATTCACCCCTCCACTTT. The chain uses TRBV5-1 and TRBJ1-6, with D uncertain. V was clipped by 4 bases and J by 8 bases, with 10 bases between them. Germline CDR1 SGHRS, CDR2 YFSETQ. The CDR3 runs 13 residues.

V gene TRBV27 combines with J gene TRBJ1-5; D ambiguous. Trimming shortened V by 2 bases and J by 0 bases, and 11 bases separated the two germline ends. Per germline, CDR1 MNHEY and CDR2 SMNVEV (reference sequence). The CDR3 contains 16 residues. CDR3 nucleotide sequence: TGTGCCAGCAGTTTAAGATCCACCGATAGCAATCAGCCCCAGCATTTT. It encodes CASSLRSTDSNQPQHF.

V is TRBV10-3 and J is TRBJ1-1; D is ambiguous. The CDR3 loop spans 14 amino acids. Germline CDR1 ENHRY, CDR2 SYGVKD. V lost 3 bases and J lost 5, with 13 bases in between. This CDR3 is CAISEWLTGTEAFF. CDR3 nucleotides: TGTGCCATCAGTGAATGGCTAACGGGGACTGAAGCTTTCTTT.

V usage is TRBV7-2 and J usage is TRBJ1-1; TRBD1 might be the D (5 bases). The CDR3 is 14 residues long. The germline CDR1 and CDR2 sequences are SGHTA and FQGNSA. V dropped 3 bases and J dropped 5 bases, with 13 bases sitting between them. This CDR3 reads CASSFTGGRTEAFF. CDR3 DNA sequence: TGTGCCAGCAGCTTCACGGGGGGGAGGACTGAAGCTTTCTTT.

This sequence joins TRBV6-1 and TRBJ1-1; D gene ambiguous. Trimming left V 5 bases short and J 5 bases short, with 15 bases between. The germline V gene encodes CDR1 MNHNS and CDR2 SASEGT. The CDR3 is made up of 14 amino acids. In DNA, the CDR3 is TGTGCCAGCAGTACAAATTCGGCTATTACTGAAGCTTTCTTT. Its translation: CASSTNSAITEAFF.

The J gene is TRBJ1-1, the V gene TRBV7-2; 8 bases agree with TRBD1. V gave up 5 bases and J gave up 1 base; unmatched junction bases: 6. CDR1 and CDR2 (germline): SGHTA, FQGNSA. This CDR3 has 15 residues. CDR3 residues: CASSAAQGGNTEAFF. The CDR3 DNA reads TGTGCCAGCAGCGCAGCACAGGGGGGGAACACTGAAGCTTTCTTT.

The CDR3 sequence: CASSFRGINNEQFF. CDR3 DNA sequence: TGTGCCAGCAGCTTCCGAGGGATTAACAATGAGCAGTTCTTC. The chain uses TRBV13 and TRBJ2-1, with a weak D call TRBD2 (5 bases). Between the trimmed V and J ends, which lost 3 bases and 5 bases, there was a span of 11 bases. The germline V gene encodes CDR1 PRHDT and CDR2 FYEKMQ (reference sequence). The CDR3 spans 14 residues.

The V call is TRBV19, the J call TRBJ1-2; possibly TRBD1 for D (5 bases). V lost 6 bases and J 6 bases, leaving 26 bases between the germline ends. Germline CDR1 LNHDA, CDR2 SQIVND (reference sequence). CDR3 size: 17 residues. The DNA of the CDR3 is TGTGCCAGTAGCCTCATAGACCCCATTGTGCGGGGGAATGGCTACACCTTC. It specifies CASSLIDPIVRGNGYTF.

V gene TRBV28 combines with J gene TRBJ1-3; D call uncertain. CDR1 and CDR2 (germline): MDHEN, SYDVKM. Between the trimmed V and J ends, which lost 1 base and 0 bases, there was a span of 7 bases. The CDR3 totals 15 residues. Written as DNA, the CDR3 is TGTGCCAGCAGTTTATTTCAGCACTCTGGAAACACCATATATTTT. This codes for CASSLFQHSGNTIYF.

This clone was observed a few times. The J gene is TRBJ2-5, the V gene TRBV6-5, with 10 bases matching TRBD1. There are 15 residues in the CDR3. V shed 6 bases and J 7 bases; nucleotides not matched to a gene: 11. In germline, CDR1 is MNHEY, CDR2 SVGAGI. The CDR3 DNA sequence: TGTGCCAGCAGACCGGGACAGGGGCCCTGGGGGACCCAGTACTTC. As protein: CASRPGQGPWGTQYF.

This clone has more than one count but fewer than ten. J is TRBJ2-2 and V is TRBV11-2; 8 bases align to TRBD1. The ends lost 5 bases at V and 6 bases at J; junction bases unmatched: 8. The CDR3 contains 15 residues. Germline loops: CDR1 SGHAT, CDR2 FQNNGV. The CDR3 DNA sequence: TGTGCCAGCAGCCCCGGGACAGGAAAGGCCGGGGAGCTGTTTTTT. Protein product: CASSPGTGKAGELFF.